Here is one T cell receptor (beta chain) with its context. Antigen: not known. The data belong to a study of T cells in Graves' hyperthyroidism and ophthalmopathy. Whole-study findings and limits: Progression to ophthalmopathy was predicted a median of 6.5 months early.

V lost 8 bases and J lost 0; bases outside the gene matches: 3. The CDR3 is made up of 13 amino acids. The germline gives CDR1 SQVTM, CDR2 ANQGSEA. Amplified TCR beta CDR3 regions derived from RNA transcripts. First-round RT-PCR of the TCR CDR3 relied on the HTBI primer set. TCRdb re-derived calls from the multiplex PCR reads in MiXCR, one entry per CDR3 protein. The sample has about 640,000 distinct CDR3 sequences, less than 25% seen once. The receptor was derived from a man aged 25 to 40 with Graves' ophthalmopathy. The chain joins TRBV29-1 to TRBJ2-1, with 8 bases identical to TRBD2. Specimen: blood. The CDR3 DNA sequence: TGCAGCTTCACTAGCGGCTCCTACAATGAGCAGTTCTTC. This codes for CSFTSGSYNEQFF.